One and the same sample provided the 26 T cell receptor beta chains below, sequenced in a study of blood T cell repertoires in COVID-19. Sequencing used immunoSEQ multiplex PCR; TCRdb keeps in-frame clones, though not all of them. The sample consists of some 170,000 clones, around 80% of them appearing once. The specimen sequenced was PBMCs or T cells enriched from blood (not recorded which). All receptors derive from a woman aged 45-60 years who had recovered from COVID-19.

This clone has a count of ten or more. The chain couples TRBV27 to TRBJ2-7; 7 bases are shared with TRBD1. Germline CDR1 reads MNHEY; CDR2 reads SMNVEV (reference sequence). The J segment lost 4 bases and the V segment lost 5 bases, leaving 11 bases of the junction unmatched. The CDR3 spans 15 residues. The CDR3 loop is CASSPMGQRLYEQYF. The DNA of the CDR3 is TGTGCCAGCAGTCCGATGGGACAGAGACTTTACGAGCAGTACTTC.

The chain links TRBV6-6 to TRBJ1-3; 7 bases are shared with TRBD1. Germline V CDR1 and CDR2: MNHNY, SVGAGI (reference sequence). V lost 10 bases to trimming and J lost 1 base; unmatched junction nucleotides: 4. The CDR3 runs to 13 residues. The CDR3: CATSQGSGNTIYF. The DNA of the CDR3 is TGTGCCACCTCACAGGGGTCTGGAAACACCATATATTTT.

This sequence joins TRBV6-2 or TRBV6-3 and TRBJ2-1; D is undetermined. The length of the CDR3 is 16 residues. The germline V and J ends were trimmed by 0 bases and 10 bases, with 19 bases remaining between them. Per germline, CDR1 MNHEY and CDR2 SVGEGT. The CDR3: CASSYSVIEHSREQFF. CDR3 in DNA: TGTGCCAGCAGTTACTCGGTGATTGAGCACTCTAGGGAGCAGTTCTTC.

The chain recombines TRBV11-2 with TRBJ2-3; 11 nucleotides agree with TRBD2. CDR3 length: 17 amino acids. CDR1 is SGHAT and CDR2 is FQNNGV in the germline V gene. With V trimmed by 5 bases and J by 9 bases, 16 bases remained unmatched. CDR3 nucleotides: TGTGCCAGCAGCGCCACCCGACTAGCGGGGAGCCTGCAGACGCAGTATTTT. Residues: CASSATRLAGSLQTQYF.

J is TRBJ2-1 and V is TRBV11-3; TRBD2 is a possible D gene (6 bases). This CDR3 has 15 residues. Germline CDR1 is SGHNT and CDR2 is YENEEA. Deletions cut 4 bases from V and 2 bases from J, with 12 bases between. CDR3 residues: CASSSGTFPYNEQFF. The CDR3, as DNA: TGTGCCAGCAGCTCTGGGACTTTCCCCTACAATGAGCAGTTCTTC.

A few counts support this clone. The chain carries TRBV7-9 and TRBJ1-2, with a tentative D call TRBD1 (5 bases). The CDR3 loop spans 15 amino acids. V was cut by 3 bases and J by 3 bases, with 14 bases left in between. Germline V lookup: CDR1 SEHNR, CDR2 FQNEAQ (reference sequence). The CDR3 region has the DNA TGTGCCAGCAGCTTTGGTGGGAGGGGAGACTATGGCTACACCTTC. Its protein is CASSFGGRGDYGYTF.

This chain uses TRBV19 with TRBJ1-5; D ambiguous. There are 14 residues in the CDR3. CDR1 is LNHDA, CDR2 SQIVND, per germline (reference sequence). V was clipped by 0 bases and J by 7 bases, with 10 bases between them. In DNA, the CDR3 is TGTGCCAGTAGTATAGAGGAGAGGCGCCAGCCCCAGCATTTT. Residues: CASSIEERRQPQHF.

The V and J genes are TRBV7-6 and TRBJ2-3; 7 bases match TRBD2. The CDR3 sequence is 16 residues long. CDR1 is SGHVS, CDR2 FNYEAQ, per germline. The trim removed 5 bases at V and 0 bases at J, leaving 8 bases unmatched. CDR3 nucleotides: TGTGCCAGCAGCCACCGAGCGGGATTAAGCACAGATACGCAGTATTTT. Translation: CASSHRAGLSTDTQYF.

The rearrangement uses TRBV19 and TRBJ2-1; possible D gene TRBD1, 6 bases. CDR1 and CDR2 (germline): LNHDA, SQIVND (reference sequence). CDR3 length equals 13 residues. V shed 4 bases and J shed 8 bases, with 12 bases lying between them. The CDR3: CASSTGRGHEQFF. The CDR3 DNA follows: TGTGCCAGTAGTACAGGCAGGGGCCATGAGCAGTTCTTC.

This clone was seen at least ten times. J is TRBJ1-5 and V is TRBV5-1; tentatively, D is TRBD1 (5 bases). There are 15 residues in the CDR3. CDR1 and CDR2 (germline): SGHRS, YFSETQ. Trimming shortened V by 0 bases and J by 2 bases, and 9 bases separated the two germline ends. CDR3 coding DNA: TGCGCCAGCAGCTTGGATGGGGCTGGCAATCAGCCCCAGCATTTT. Translated: CASSLDGAGNQPQHF.

V gene TRBV4-1 combines with J gene TRBJ2-7; perhaps TRBD2 as D (5 bases). V was cut by 4 bases and J by 2 bases, with 21 bases left in between. Germline V gene data show CDR1 as MGHRA and CDR2 as YSYEKL. This CDR3 spans 17 amino acids. As DNA, the CDR3 is TGCGCCAGCAGCCGGTCCATGCCGGCTGCGGGTACCTACGAGCAGTACTTC. The encoded protein is CASSRSMPAAGTYEQYF.

This clone was counted once. The chain is built from TRBV11-3 and TRBJ2-1, with TRBD1 identical over 7 bases. The CDR3 loop spans 15 amino acids. The germline CDR1 and CDR2 sequences are SGHNT and YENEEA. J gave up 6 bases and V 5 bases, and 10 bases lay outside the gene matches. CDR3 residues: CASSKTGIPRNEQFF. CDR3 nucleotide sequence: TGTGCCAGCAGCAAGACAGGGATACCTCGCAATGAGCAGTTCTTC. Based on the CDR3 plus reference TRBV11-3 and TRBJ2-1, the full variable domain is EAGVVQSPRYKIIEKKQPVAFWCNPISGHNTLYWYLQNLGQGPELLIRYENEEAVDDSQLPKDRFSAERLKGVDSTLKIQPAELGDSAVYLCASSKTGIPRNEQFFGPGTRLTVL.

This clone was observed a few times. Written as DNA, the CDR3 is TGTGCCAGCAGCCAACCAACAAAAAGACTAGCGGGCTGCCTCCCTTCCTACGAGCAGTACTTC. Protein product: CASSQPTKRLAGCLPSYEQYF. The chain recombines TRBV3-1 (or the pseudogene TRBV3-2) with TRBJ2-7; TRBD2 aligns across 10 bases. The CDR3 consists of 21 residues. V dropped 2 bases and J dropped 1; count of bases not matched to a gene: 20. Germline CDR1 is LGHDT and CDR2 is YNNKEL (reference sequence).

The CDR3 is CASSLIWDRGPSRGNTIYF. The DNA of the CDR3 is TGTGCCAGCAGTTTAATCTGGGACAGGGGACCGTCGAGGGGAAACACCATATATTTT. This chain links TRBV28 with TRBJ1-3, with 10 nucleotides matching TRBD1. The germline gives CDR1 MDHEN, CDR2 SYDVKM. With V trimmed by 2 bases and J by 4 bases, 14 bases remained unmatched. This CDR3 is 19 amino acids long.

This clone has more than one count but fewer than ten. The CDR3 protein is CASSLRNTGELFF. CDR3 nucleotides: TGTGCCAGCAGCTTGAGGAACACCGGGGAGCTGTTTTTT. The genes are TRBV13 and TRBJ2-2; no clear D gene. Germline V lookup: CDR1 PRHDT, CDR2 FYEKMQ (reference sequence). V dropped 3 bases and J dropped 1 base, with 3 bases sitting between them. This CDR3 contains 13 residues. The whole variable domain, filled in from reference TRBV13 and TRBJ2-2, reads AAGVIQSPRHLIKEKRETATLKCYPIPRHDTVYWYQQGPGQDPQFLISFYEKMQSDKGSIPDRFSAQQFSDYHSELNMSSLELGDSALYFCASSLRNTGELFFGEGSRLTVL.

The chain recombines TRBV6-6 with TRBJ2-3, with D possibly TRBD2 on 5 matching bases. The length of the CDR3 is 15 residues. V lost 2 bases, J lost 3 bases, and 12 bases lay in between. Germline CDR1 reads MNHNY; CDR2 reads SVGAGI (reference sequence). The CDR3 sequence is CASSYAYGMTDTQYF. The CDR3 region has the DNA TGTGCCAGCAGTTACGCGTACGGGATGACAGATACGCAGTATTTT.

The chain links TRBV7-3 to TRBJ1-2; D unresolved. CDR3 length: 13 residues. V shed 3 bases and J shed 7 bases, with 12 bases lying between them. Looked up from germline, CDR1 is SGHTA and CDR2 is FQGTGA. The CDR3 DNA reads TGTGCCAGCAGCTTTGGCGTCGGGTCTGGCTACACCTTC. This translates into CASSFGVGSGYTF.

The rearrangement uses TRBV28 and TRBJ2-2; possibly TRBD2 for D (5 bases). The CDR3 totals 14 residues. V lost 7 bases to trimming and J lost 4 bases, with 13 bases between them. The V gene's germline CDR1 is MDHEN and CDR2 SYDVKM. The CDR3 DNA reads TGTGCCAGCATCCGGGGTACTAGCACCGGGGAGCTGTTTTTT. This translates into CASIRGTSTGELFF.

Details on this clone: Different DNA sequences within this sample yield the same CDR3. The V gene is TRBV4-2, the J gene TRBJ2-3; TRBD2 is a possible D gene (7 bases). V dropped 0 bases and J dropped 4 bases, with 17 bases sitting between them. Germline V gives CDR1 LGHNA, CDR2 YNFKEQ. The CDR3 has 17 amino acids. This CDR3 reads CASSQEGGGGGADTQYF. The CDR3 DNA is TGTGCCAGCAGCCAAGAAGGTGGGGGAGGGGGGGCAGATACGCAGTATTTT.

The chain carries TRBV28 and TRBJ2-1; TRBD1 matches 8 bases. Unmatched junction bases numbered 3, after V lost 7 bases and J lost 1 base. Per germline, CDR1 MDHEN and CDR2 SYDVKM. There are 14 residues in the CDR3. The CDR3 DNA reads TGTGCCAGCAACAGGGGGAGTTCCTACAATGAGCAGTTCTTC. It specifies CASNRGSSYNEQFF. The variable domain in full, completed from reference TRBV28 and TRBJ2-1, reads DVKVTQSSRYLVKRTGEKVFLECVQDMDHENMFWYRQDPGLGLRLIYFSYDVKMKEKGDIPEGYSVSREKKERFSLILESASTNQTSMYLCASNRGSSYNEQFFGPGTRLTVL.

The DNA for the CDR3 is TGCGCCAGCAGCCCACTAGCGGGAGTTCCAAATGAGCAGTTCTTC. Translating it yields CASSPLAGVPNEQFF. This rearrangement joins TRBV5-1 to TRBJ2-1; 11 bases align to TRBD2. This CDR3 has 15 amino acids. Germline values: CDR1 SGHRS, CDR2 YFSETQ. V dropped 4 bases and J dropped 7; count of bases not matched to a gene: 7. Drawing the rest from reference TRBV5-1 and TRBJ2-1, the complete variable domain is KAGVTQTPRYLIKTRGQQVTLSCSPISGHRSVSWYQQTPGQGLQFLFEYFSETQRNKGNFPGRFSGRQFSNSRSEMNVSTLELGDSALYLCASSPLAGVPNEQFFGPGTRLTVL.

This clone was detected once. The V call is TRBV9, the J call TRBJ2-1, with 10 nucleotides matching TRBD1. This CDR3 has 14 residues. Germline V gene data show CDR1 as SGDLS and CDR2 as YYNGEE. The V gene end was trimmed by 3 bases and the J gene end by 6 bases; junction bases not matched to a gene: 3. CDR3 nucleotides: TGTGCCAGCAGCGGAGGACAGGGGGGCAATGAGCAGTTCTTC. Its translation is CASSGGQGGNEQFF.

The chain joins TRBV6-5 to TRBJ2-2; 9 bases match TRBD1. The CDR3 spans 14 residues. Looked up from germline, CDR1 is MNHEY and CDR2 is SVGAGI. V lost 6 bases and J lost 3; bases outside the gene matches: 2. This chain's CDR3 is CASRRTGDTGELFF. The CDR3 coding sequence is TGTGCCAGCAGAAGGACAGGGGACACCGGGGAGCTGTTTTTT.

This clone was seen more than once but under ten times. This sequence joins TRBV28 and TRBJ2-7; 8 bases line up with TRBD2. Trimming took 7 bases from V and 5 from J; bases not matched to a gene: 10. The germline CDR1 and CDR2 sequences are MDHEN and SYDVKM. The CDR3 length is 14 residues. CDR3 residues: CASTIPGLGHEQYF. CDR3 DNA sequence: TGTGCCAGCACTATTCCGGGACTAGGACACGAGCAGTACTTC.

V is TRBV27 and J is TRBJ2-2; TRBD1 agrees at 7 bases. The CDR3 runs to 14 residues. V dropped 3 bases and J dropped 7; count of bases not matched to a gene: 5. In germline, CDR1 is MNHEY, CDR2 SMNVEV (reference sequence). The CDR3 is CASSLRQGIGELFF. The CDR3 DNA reads as TGTGCCAGCAGTTTGAGACAGGGAATCGGGGAGCTGTTTTTT.

This rearrangement joins TRBV11-2 to TRBJ1-2, with 8 bases aligning to TRBD1. The CDR3 consists of 14 residues. With V trimmed by 7 bases and J by 2 bases, 6 bases remained unmatched. CDR1 SGHAT and CDR2 FQNNGV come from the germline V gene. CDR3 DNA: TGTGCCAGCACCCCATCAGGGGGCAACTATGGCTACACCTTC. Its protein is CASTPSGGNYGYTF.